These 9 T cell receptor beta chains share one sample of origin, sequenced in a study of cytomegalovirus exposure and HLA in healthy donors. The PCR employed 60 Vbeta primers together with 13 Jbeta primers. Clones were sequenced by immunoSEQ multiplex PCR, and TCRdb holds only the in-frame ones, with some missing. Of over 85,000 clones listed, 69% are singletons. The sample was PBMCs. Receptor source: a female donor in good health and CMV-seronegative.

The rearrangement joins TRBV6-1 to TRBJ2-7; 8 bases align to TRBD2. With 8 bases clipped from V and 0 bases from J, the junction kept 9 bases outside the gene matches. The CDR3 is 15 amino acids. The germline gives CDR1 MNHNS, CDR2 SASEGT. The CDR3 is CASQSGSGGSYEQYF. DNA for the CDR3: TGTGCCAGCCAAAGCGGGAGTGGGGGCTCCTACGAGCAGTACTTC.

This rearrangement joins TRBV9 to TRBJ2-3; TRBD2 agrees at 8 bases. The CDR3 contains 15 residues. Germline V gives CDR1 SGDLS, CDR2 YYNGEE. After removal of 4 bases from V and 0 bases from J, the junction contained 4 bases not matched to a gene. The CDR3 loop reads CASSFSSGSTDTQYF. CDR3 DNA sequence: TGTGCCAGCAGCTTCTCTAGCGGGAGCACAGATACGCAGTATTTT.

The CDR3 spells CASRAEAYGYTF. Written as DNA, the CDR3 is TGTGCCAGCAGGGCGGAGGCCTATGGCTACACCTTC. This chain uses TRBV2 with TRBJ1-2, with D hard to call. Trimming left V 6 bases short and J 4 bases short, with 9 bases between. This CDR3 is built from 12 residues. The V gene's germline CDR1 is SNHLY and CDR2 FYNNEI.

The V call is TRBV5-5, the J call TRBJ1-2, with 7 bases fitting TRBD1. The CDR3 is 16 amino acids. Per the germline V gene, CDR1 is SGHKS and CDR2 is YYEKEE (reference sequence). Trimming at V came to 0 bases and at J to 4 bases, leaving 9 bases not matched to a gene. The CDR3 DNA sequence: TGTGCCAGCAGCTTGGCCACCACAGGGGTGAGCTATGGCTACACCTTC. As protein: CASSLATTGVSYGYTF.

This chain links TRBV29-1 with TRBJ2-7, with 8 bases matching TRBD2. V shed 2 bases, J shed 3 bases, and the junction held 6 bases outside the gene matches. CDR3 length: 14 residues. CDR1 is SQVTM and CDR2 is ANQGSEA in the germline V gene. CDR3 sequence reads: CSVEWAGGDYEQYF. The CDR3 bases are TGCAGCGTTGAATGGGCGGGAGGAGACTACGAGCAGTACTTC.

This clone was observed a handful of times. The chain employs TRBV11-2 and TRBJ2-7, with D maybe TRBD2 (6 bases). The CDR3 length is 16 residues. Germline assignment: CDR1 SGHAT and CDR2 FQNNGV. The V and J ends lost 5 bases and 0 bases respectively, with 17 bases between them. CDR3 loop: CASSPGSRAYSYEQYF. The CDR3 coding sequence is TGTGCCAGCAGCCCCGGGAGCAGGGCCTACTCCTACGAGCAGTACTTC.

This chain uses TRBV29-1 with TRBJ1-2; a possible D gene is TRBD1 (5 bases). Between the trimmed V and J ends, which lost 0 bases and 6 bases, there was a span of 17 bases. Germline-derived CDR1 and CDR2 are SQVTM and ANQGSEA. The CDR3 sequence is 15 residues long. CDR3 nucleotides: TGCAGCGTTGAAGATCGGGGGGTAGGGGTAGATGGCTACACCTTC. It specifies CSVEDRGVGVDGYTF. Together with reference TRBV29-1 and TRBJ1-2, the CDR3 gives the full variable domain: SAVISQKPSRDICQRGTSLTIQCQVDSQVTMMFWYRQQPGQSLTLIATANQGSEATYESGFVIDKFPISRPNLTFSTLTVSNMSPEDSSIYLCSVEDRGVGVDGYTFGSGTRLTVV.

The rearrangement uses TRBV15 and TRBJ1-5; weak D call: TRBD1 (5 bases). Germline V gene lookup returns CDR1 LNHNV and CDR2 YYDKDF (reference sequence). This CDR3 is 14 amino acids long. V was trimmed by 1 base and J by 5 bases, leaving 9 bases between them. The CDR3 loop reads CATSRGRGYQPQHF. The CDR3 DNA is TGTGCCACCAGCAGAGGACGGGGGTATCAGCCCCAGCATTTT. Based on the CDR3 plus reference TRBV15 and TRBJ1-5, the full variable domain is DAMVIQNPRYQVTQFGKPVTLSCSQTLNHNVMYWYQQKSSQAPKLLFHYYDKDFNNEADTPDNFQSRRPNTSFCFLDIRSPGLGDTAMYLCATSRGRGYQPQHFGDGTRLSIL.

The CDR3 DNA is TGCGCCAGCAGAGAGATCATGAACACTGAAGCTTTCTTT. Translating it yields CASREIMNTEAFF. This chain connects TRBV5-1 to TRBJ1-1; D not certain. CDR1 is SGHRS, CDR2 YFSETQ, per germline. The germline V and J ends were trimmed by 5 bases and 0 bases, with 8 bases remaining between them. CDR3 length: 13 residues.